This TCR beta chain was identified in a study of human CD8 memory T cell subsets. Study findings and constraints: T cell repertoires from the stem-like memory and precursor exhausted subsets showed minimal mutual overlap.

On this clonotype itself: Its antigen is undetermined.

The TCR beta sequencing libraries came from UMI-labeled 5' RACE. For each CDR3 protein, TCRdb gives one entry from its re-call of the 5' RACE reads, without DNA. In total, the table holds about 11,000 distinct CDR3 sequences. Germline lookup yields CDR1 SEHNR and CDR2 FQNEAQ (reference sequence). The CDR3 spans 14 residues. Input material: CD8+ stem-like memory T cells (TSCM and TCM) sorted from PBMCs. As for subset: stem-like memory CD8 T cells (TSTEM), CCR7+ PD-1- TIGIT-. The chain recombines TRBV7-9 with TRBJ1-1; TCRdb calls TRBD1, which cannot be checked without DNA. This TCR derives from a human donor in good health. This chain's CDR3 is CASSLVTGGNEAFF. The entire variable domain, with the rest obtained from reference TRBV7-9 and TRBJ1-1, is as follows: DTGVSQNPRHKITKRGQNVTFRCDPISEHNRLYWYRQTLGQGPEFLTYFQNEAQLEKSRLLSDRFSAERPKGSFSTLEIQRTEQGDSAMYLCASSLVTGGNEAFFGQGTRLTVV.